These 9 T cell receptor beta chains were sequenced from one sample in a study of cytomegalovirus exposure and HLA in healthy donors. The primer mix had 60 Vbeta and 13 Jbeta primers. This table comes from immunoSEQ multiplex PCR, and its TCRdb copy is limited to in-frame clones, with some not included. This sample has some 180,000 clones, with roughly 85% found just once. The sample taken for sequencing was PBMCs. The receptors were gathered from a woman between 25 and 40 years old in good health and CMV-seropositive.

The chain carries TRBV6-5 and TRBJ2-3; D gene ambiguous. The CDR3 consists of 14 residues. V lost 7 bases and J 1 base, leaving 12 bases between the germline ends. In germline, CDR1 is MNHEY, CDR2 SVGAGI. DNA of the CDR3: TGTGCCAGCACCCAGGTGTGGGGCACAGATACGCAGTATTTT. As protein: CASTQVWGTDTQYF.

This clone was detected only a few times. V gene TRBV6-6 combines with J gene TRBJ2-7; D is unresolved. The V gene lost 2 bases and the J gene lost 5 bases, with 4 bases spanning the gap. Germline V gene data show CDR1 as MNHNY and CDR2 as SVGAGI (reference sequence). The CDR3 covers 11 residues. DNA of the CDR3: TGTGCCAGCAGTTACGCGAACGAGCAGTACTTC. Its protein is CASSYANEQYF.

The chain combines TRBV25-1 with TRBJ2-5; perhaps TRBD2 as D (5 bases). Germline CDR1 is MGHDK and CDR2 is SYGVNS. Trimming took off 5 bases at V and 5 bases at J, with 18 bases between the two ends. The CDR3 runs 15 residues. The CDR3 DNA follows: TGTGCCAGCAGTCTCCCCGGGGAACGGTCGGAGACCCAGTACTTC. Residues: CASSLPGERSETQYF.

The J gene is TRBJ1-1, the V gene TRBV10-3; D possibly corresponds to TRBD1 (6 bases). Trimming took 10 bases from V and 7 from J, leaving 19 bases between them. The CDR3 runs to 13 residues. Germline loops: CDR1 ENHRY, CDR2 SYGVKD. CDR3 in DNA: TGTGCCACCATATCGACAGGTAATAATGAAGCTTTCTTT. This codes for CATISTGNNEAFF.

Details on this clone: In the same sample, other DNA sequences code for this CDR3. The chain employs TRBV6-5 and TRBJ2-7; TRBD2 matches 7 bases. J gave up 7 bases and V 0 bases, and 9 bases lay outside the gene matches. Germline values: CDR1 MNHEY, CDR2 SVGAGI. This CDR3 spans 15 amino acids. The CDR3 sequence is CASSYSAGEVREQYF. CDR3 DNA: TGTGCCAGCAGTTACTCGGCGGGAGAGGTAAGGGAGCAGTACTTC.

The chain has TRBV5-6 and TRBJ1-6, with TRBD1 matching over 12 bases. The trim removed 3 bases at V and 10 bases at J, leaving 11 bases unmatched. The CDR3 sequence is 17 residues long. From germline, CDR1 is SGHDT and CDR2 YYEEEE. Here the CDR3 DNA reads TGTGCCAGCAGCTGGGACAGGGGGCGCCCCGATGAATCACCCCTCCACTTT. This sequence encodes CASSWDRGRPDESPLHF.

The chain combines TRBV19 with TRBJ1-1; 7 bases are a match to TRBD1. The CDR3 is 14 residues long. Trimming removed 7 bases from V and 1 base from J; junction bases left unmatched: 6. In germline, CDR1 is LNHDA, CDR2 SQIVND (reference sequence). The DNA of the CDR3 is TGTGCCAGTAACATACAGGGGACGAACACTGAAGCTTTCTTT. As protein: CASNIQGTNTEAFF.

This chain links TRBV27 with TRBJ2-7; the match to TRBD2 covers 16 bases. V dropped 4 bases and J dropped 4; count of bases not matched to a gene: 7. This CDR3 contains 17 residues. CDR1 is MNHEY and CDR2 is SMNVEV in the germline V gene (reference sequence). CDR3 amino acids: CASSSRGLAGGGYEQYF. The CDR3 region has the DNA TGTGCCAGCAGTTCTAGGGGACTAGCGGGAGGGGGGTACGAGCAGTACTTC.

The chain has TRBV13 and TRBJ1-3; D perhaps matches TRBD1 (5 bases). This CDR3 has 15 amino acids. The V end lost 3 bases, the J end lost 4 bases, and 13 bases lay between the germline ends. Germline V gene data show CDR1 as PRHDT and CDR2 as FYEKMQ (reference sequence). The CDR3 spells CASSLGGSSGNTIYF. The CDR3 DNA is TGTGCCAGCAGCTTGGGGGGGAGTTCCGGAAACACCATATATTTT.